The clone carrying this TCR beta chain was seen only once. As yet, its antigen is unknown. The sample is drawn from a study of OX40 agonist ivuxolimab in advanced cancers. Looking at the study overall: Every patient in dose escalation had hepatocellular carcinoma, melanoma, renal cell or head and neck cancer.

Study outcomes and limitations: Researchers report that CD8+ T cells had, on average, more expanded clones than CD4+. No antigen was identified for the clonally expanded peripheral T cells.

Libraries were prepared by immunoSEQ multiplex PCR; TCRdb keeps only in-frame clonotypes and omits some of them. The sample has about 48,000 clones, 65% to 85% seen once; the top ten hold roughly 1.1%. The CDR3 consists of 15 residues. The V gene's germline CDR1 is MRHNA and CDR2 SNTAGT. The trim removed 5 bases at V and 5 bases at J, leaving 8 bases unmatched. The sequencing used CD4+ or CD8+ T cells sorted from blood, collected in a trial of the OX40 agonist ivuxolimab. J is TRBJ2-5 and V is TRBV6-4, with 10 bases lining up with TRBD1. The TCR was taken from an adult with an advanced solid tumor such as melanoma, head and neck, liver or kidney cancer. CDR3 in DNA: TGTGCCAGCAGTCCCGGGACAGGGGTCCCGGAGACCCAGTACTTC. Translated, it gives CASSPGTGVPETQYF.